This TCR beta chain derives from a study of metastatic and nonmetastatic thyroid tumors. With MiXCR, TCRdb reprocessed the PCR reads. The sample has approximately 9,600 clones, about 30% seen once. Per the germline V gene, CDR1 is MDHEN and CDR2 is SYDVKM. V gave up 2 bases and J gave up 7 bases; unmatched junction bases: 8. The CDR3 extends over 15 amino acids. All patients reached thyroid surgery having received no treatment beforehand. This chain links TRBV28 with TRBJ2-1; 7 positions agree with TRBD2. The sequenced material came from tumor tissue. This clonotype was sampled from a female donor with papillary thyroid cancer or a benign thyroid nodule (not recorded which). Some clones in this sample may be carry-over from other donors' samples. The CDR3 sequence: CASSLPSSGVNEQFF. DNA of the CDR3: TGTGCCAGCAGTTTACCCTCTAGCGGTGTGAATGAGCAGTTCTTC.